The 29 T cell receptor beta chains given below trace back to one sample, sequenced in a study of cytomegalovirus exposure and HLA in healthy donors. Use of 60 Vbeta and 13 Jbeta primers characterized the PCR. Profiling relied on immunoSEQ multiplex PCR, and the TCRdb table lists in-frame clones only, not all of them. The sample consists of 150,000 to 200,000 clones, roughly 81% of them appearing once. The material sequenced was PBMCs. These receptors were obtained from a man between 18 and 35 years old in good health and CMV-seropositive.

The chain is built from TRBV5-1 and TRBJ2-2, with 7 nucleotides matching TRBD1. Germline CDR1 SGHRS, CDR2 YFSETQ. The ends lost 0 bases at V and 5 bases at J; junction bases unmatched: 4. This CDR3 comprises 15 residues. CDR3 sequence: CASSLGQGETGELFF. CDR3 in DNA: TGCGCCAGCAGCTTGGGTCAGGGGGAAACCGGGGAGCTGTTTTTT.

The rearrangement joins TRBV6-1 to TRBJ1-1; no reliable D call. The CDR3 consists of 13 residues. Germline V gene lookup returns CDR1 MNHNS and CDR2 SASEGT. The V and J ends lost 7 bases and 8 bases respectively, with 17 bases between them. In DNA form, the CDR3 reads TGTGCCAGCACCCGACGCGGGTCCCCCGAAGCTTTCTTT. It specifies CASTRRGSPEAFF.

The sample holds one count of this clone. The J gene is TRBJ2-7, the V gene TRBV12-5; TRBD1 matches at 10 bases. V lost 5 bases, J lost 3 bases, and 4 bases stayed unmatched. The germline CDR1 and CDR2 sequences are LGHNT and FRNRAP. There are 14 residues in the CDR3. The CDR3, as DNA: TGTGCTAGTGGTGACCGGGACAGGGGCTACGAGCAGTACTTC. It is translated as CASGDRDRGYEQYF.

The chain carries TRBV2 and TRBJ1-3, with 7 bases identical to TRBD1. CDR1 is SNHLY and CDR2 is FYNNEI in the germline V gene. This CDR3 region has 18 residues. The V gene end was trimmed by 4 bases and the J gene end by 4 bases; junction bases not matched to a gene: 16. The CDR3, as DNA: TGTGCCAGCAGTGCTGGACGACACAGGGGTGGTCCAGGAAACACCATATATTTT. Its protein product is CASSAGRHRGGPGNTIYF.

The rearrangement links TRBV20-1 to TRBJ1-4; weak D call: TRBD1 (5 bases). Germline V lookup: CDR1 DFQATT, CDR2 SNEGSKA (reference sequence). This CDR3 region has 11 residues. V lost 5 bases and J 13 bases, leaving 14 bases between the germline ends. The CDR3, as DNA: TGCAGTGCTCCTACCTCGGGGGGACTGTTTTTT. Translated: CSAPTSGGLFF.

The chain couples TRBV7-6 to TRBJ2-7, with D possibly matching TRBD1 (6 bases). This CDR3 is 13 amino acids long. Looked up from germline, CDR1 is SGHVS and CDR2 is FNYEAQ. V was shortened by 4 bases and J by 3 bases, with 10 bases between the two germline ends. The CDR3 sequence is CASSSGQNYEQYF. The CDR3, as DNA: TGTGCCAGCAGCTCCGGACAGAACTACGAGCAGTACTTC.

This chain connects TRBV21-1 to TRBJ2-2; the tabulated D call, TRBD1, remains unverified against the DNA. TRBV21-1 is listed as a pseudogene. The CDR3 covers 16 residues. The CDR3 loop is CASSKALWAPAGELFF. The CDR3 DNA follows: TGTGCCAGCAGCAAAGCGCTTTGGGCTCCCGCGGGGGAGCTGTTTTTT.

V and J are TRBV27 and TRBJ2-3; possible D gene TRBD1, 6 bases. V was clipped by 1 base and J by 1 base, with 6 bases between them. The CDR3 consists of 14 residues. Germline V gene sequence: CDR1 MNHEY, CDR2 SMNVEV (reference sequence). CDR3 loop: CASSLWGRTDTQYF. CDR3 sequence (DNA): TGTGCCAGCAGTTTATGGGGGCGCACAGATACGCAGTATTTT.

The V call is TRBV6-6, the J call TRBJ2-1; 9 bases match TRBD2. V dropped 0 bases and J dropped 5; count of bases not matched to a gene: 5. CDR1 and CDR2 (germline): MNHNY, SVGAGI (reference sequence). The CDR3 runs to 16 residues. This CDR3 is CASSYSRRGGDNEQFF. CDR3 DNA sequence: TGTGCCAGCAGTTACTCCCGGCGCGGGGGGGACAATGAGCAGTTCTTC.

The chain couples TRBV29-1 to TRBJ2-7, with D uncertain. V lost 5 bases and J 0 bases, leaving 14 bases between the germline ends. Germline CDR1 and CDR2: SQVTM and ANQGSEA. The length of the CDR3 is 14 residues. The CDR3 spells CSVLLTLSSYEQYF. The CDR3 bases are TGCAGCGTTCTGCTGACATTAAGCTCCTACGAGCAGTACTTC.

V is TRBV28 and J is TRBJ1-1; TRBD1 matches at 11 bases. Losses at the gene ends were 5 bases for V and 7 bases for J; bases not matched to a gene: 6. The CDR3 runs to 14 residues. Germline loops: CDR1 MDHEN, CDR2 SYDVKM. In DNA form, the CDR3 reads TGTGCCAGCAGTGCGGACAGGGGGCGGAGTGAAGCTTTCTTT. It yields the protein CASSADRGRSEAFF.

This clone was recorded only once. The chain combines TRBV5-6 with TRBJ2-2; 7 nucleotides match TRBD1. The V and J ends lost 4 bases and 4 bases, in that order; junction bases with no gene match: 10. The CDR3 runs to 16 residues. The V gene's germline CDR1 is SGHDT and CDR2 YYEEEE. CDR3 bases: TGTGCCAGCAGCCCGGGACAGTTTGACCCCACCGGGGAGCTGTTTTTT. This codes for CASSPGQFDPTGELFF.

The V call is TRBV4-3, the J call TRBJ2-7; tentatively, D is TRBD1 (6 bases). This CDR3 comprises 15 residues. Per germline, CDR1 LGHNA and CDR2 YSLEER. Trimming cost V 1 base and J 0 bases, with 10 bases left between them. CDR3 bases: TGCGCCAGCAGCCAAGTCATGGACAGCTCCTACGAGCAGTACTTC. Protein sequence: CASSQVMDSSYEQYF.

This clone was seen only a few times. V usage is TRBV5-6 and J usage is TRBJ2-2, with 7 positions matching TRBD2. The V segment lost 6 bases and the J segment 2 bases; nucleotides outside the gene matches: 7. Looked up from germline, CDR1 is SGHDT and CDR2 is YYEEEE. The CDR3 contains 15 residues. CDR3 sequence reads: CASNWRGSNTGELFF. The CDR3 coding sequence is TGTGCCAGCAACTGGCGGGGGTCCAACACCGGGGAGCTGTTTTTT.

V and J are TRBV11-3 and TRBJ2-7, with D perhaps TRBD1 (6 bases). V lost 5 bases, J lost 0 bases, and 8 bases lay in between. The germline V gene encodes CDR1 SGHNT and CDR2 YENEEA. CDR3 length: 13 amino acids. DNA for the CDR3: TGTGCCAGCAGCCCGGACAGCTCCTACGAGCAGTACTTC. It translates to CASSPDSSYEQYF. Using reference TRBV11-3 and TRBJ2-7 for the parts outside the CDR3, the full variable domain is EAGVVQSPRYKIIEKKQPVAFWCNPISGHNTLYWYLQNLGQGPELLIRYENEEAVDDSQLPKDRFSAERLKGVDSTLKIQPAELGDSAVYLCASSPDSSYEQYFGPGTRLTVT.

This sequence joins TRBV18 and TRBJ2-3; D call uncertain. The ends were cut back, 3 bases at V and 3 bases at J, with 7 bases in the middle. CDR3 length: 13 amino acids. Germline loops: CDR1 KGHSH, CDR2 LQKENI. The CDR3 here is CASSPAETDTQYF. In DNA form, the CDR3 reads TGTGCCAGCTCACCGGCGGAGACAGATACGCAGTATTTT.

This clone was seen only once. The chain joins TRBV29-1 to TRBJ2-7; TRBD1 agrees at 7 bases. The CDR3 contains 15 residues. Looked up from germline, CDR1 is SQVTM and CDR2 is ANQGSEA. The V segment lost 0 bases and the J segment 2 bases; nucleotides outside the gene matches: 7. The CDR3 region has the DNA TGCAGCGTTGAAGAAAGACAGGGAACTCCCTACGAGCAGTACTTC. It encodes CSVEERQGTPYEQYF.

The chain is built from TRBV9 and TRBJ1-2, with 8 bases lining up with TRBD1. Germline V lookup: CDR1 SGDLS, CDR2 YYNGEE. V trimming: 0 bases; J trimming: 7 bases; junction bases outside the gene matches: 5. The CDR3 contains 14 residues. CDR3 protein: CASSVDQGAGGYTF. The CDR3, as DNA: TGTGCCAGCAGCGTAGATCAGGGGGCGGGTGGCTACACCTTC.

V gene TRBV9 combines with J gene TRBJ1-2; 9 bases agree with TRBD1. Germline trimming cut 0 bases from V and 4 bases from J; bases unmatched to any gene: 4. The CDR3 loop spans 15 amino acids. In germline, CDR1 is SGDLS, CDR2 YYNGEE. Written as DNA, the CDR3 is TGTGCCAGCAGCGTAGAACAGGGGGCACGCTATGGCTACACCTTC. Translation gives CASSVEQGARYGYTF. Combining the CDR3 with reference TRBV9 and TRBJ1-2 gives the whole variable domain DSGVTQTPKHLITATGQRVTLRCSPRSGDLSVYWYQQSLDQGLQFLIQYYNGEERAKGNILERFSAQQFPDLHSELNLSSLELGDSALYFCASSVEQGARYGYTFGSGTRLTVV.

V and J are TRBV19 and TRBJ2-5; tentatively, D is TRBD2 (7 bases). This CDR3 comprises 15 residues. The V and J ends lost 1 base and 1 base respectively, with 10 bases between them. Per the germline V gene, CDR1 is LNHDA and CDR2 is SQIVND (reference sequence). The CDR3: CASSIVGGAQETQYF. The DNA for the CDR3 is TGTGCCAGTAGTATAGTGGGGGGGGCCCAAGAGACCCAGTACTTC.

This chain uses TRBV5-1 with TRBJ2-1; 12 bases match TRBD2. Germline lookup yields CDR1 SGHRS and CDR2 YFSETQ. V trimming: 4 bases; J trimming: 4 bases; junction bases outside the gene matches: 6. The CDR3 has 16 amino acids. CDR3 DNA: TGCGCCAGCAGCGCCACTAGCGGGGGGTCGTACAATGAGCAGTTCTTC. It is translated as CASSATSGGSYNEQFF. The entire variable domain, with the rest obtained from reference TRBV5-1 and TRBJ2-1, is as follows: KAGVTQTPRYLIKTRGQQVTLSCSPISGHRSVSWYQQTPGQGLQFLFEYFSETQRNKGNFPGRFSGRQFSNSRSEMNVSTLELGDSALYLCASSATSGGSYNEQFFGPGTRLTVL.

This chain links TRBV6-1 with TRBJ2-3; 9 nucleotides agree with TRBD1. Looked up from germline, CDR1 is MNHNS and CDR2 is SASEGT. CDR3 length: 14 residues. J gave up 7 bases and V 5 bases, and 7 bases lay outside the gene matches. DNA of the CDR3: TGTGCCAGCAGTCTGACAGGGGGGTATAATACGCAGTATTTT. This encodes CASSLTGGYNTQYF.

CDR3 sequence (DNA): TGTGCTAGTGGTTTGAAGGTGGCGGCGGGCCCAAATGAGCAGTTCTTC. It encodes CASGLKVAAGPNEQFF. This chain links TRBV12-5 with TRBJ2-1, with a weak D call TRBD2 (5 bases). Trimming left V 2 bases short and J 7 bases short, with 18 bases between. There are 16 residues in the CDR3. Germline assignment: CDR1 LGHNT and CDR2 FRNRAP. Looking up the rest from reference TRBV12-5 and TRBJ2-1 gives the full variable domain: DARVTQTPRHKVTEMGQEVTMRCQPILGHNTVFWYRQTMMQGLELLAYFRNRAPLDDSGMPKDRFSAEMPDATLATLKIQPSEPRDSAVYFCASGLKVAAGPNEQFFGPGTRLTVL.

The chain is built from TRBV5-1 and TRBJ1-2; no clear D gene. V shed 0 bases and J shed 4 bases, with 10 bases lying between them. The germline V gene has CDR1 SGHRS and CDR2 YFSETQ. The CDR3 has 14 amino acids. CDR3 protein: CASSLAEEAYGYTF. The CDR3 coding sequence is TGCGCCAGCAGCTTGGCGGAGGAGGCCTATGGCTACACCTTC.

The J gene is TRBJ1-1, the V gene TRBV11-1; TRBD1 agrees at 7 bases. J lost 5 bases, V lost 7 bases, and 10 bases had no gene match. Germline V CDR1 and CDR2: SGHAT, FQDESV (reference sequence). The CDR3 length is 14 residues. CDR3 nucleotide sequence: TGTGCCAGCACCCTCTTACAGGGGACTACTGAAGCTTTCTTT. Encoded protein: CASTLLQGTTEAFF.

The CDR3 DNA reads as TGTGCCAGCAGCTCCGGGCCGTGGTCAGGGAATTCACCCCTCCACTTT. It is translated as CASSSGPWSGNSPLHF. This rearrangement joins TRBV7-2 to TRBJ1-6; tentative D call: TRBD1 (5 bases). Trimming removed 4 bases from V and 7 bases from J, with 17 bases in between. From germline, CDR1 is SGHTA and CDR2 FQGNSA. CDR3 size: 16 residues.

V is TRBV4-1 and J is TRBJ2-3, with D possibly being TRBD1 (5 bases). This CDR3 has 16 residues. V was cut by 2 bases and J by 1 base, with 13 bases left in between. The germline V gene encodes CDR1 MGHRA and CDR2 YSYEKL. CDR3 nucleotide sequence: TGCGCCAGCAGCCAATCCTCAGGGCAGGGCACAGATACGCAGTATTTT. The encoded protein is CASSQSSGQGTDTQYF.

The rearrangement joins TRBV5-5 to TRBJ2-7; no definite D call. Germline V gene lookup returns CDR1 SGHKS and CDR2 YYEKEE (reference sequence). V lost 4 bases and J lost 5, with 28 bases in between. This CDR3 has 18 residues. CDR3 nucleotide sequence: TGTGCCAGCAGCGCAAGCAGCTTGGGTTCGGCAGGATCCCACGAGCAGTACTTC. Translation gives CASSASSLGSAGSHEQYF.

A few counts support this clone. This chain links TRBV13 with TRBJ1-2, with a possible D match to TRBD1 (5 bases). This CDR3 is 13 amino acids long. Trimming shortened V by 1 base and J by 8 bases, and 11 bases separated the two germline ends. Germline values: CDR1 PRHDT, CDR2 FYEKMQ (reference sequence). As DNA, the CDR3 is TGTGCCAGCAGCTTAGAAGGGGCATTGGGCTACACCTTC. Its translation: CASSLEGALGYTF.